This T cell receptor (beta chain) was profiled in a study of blood T cell repertoires in COVID-19. On the study more broadly: The United States, Italy and Spain were the sources of the acute and convalescent COVID-19 samples. PBMCs, B-cell-depleted T cells, or T cells provided the cDNA or gDNA that made up the material.

The CDR3 consists of 16 residues. Germline values: CDR1 SGHDN, CDR2 FVKESK. The V segment lost 1 base and the J segment 3 bases; nucleotides outside the gene matches: 9. Per the study methods: Nucleated cell number was recorded as an estimate derived from reference gene primer amplification. The method was immunoSEQ multiplex PCR; TCRdb's version includes in-frame clones alone and lacks a portion of them. Clone size and the V and J calls come from that table; the DNA yielded D and trimming. Of some 38,000 clones listed, about 90% were seen once; the top ten hold approximately 14%. The sequenced sample consisted of peripheral blood. This clonotype originated in a woman in her twenties or thirties in a cohort sampled during active COVID-19. The gene calls are TRBV14 and TRBJ2-7; TRBD2 matches at 7 bases. CDR3: CASSQGSSGYFYEQYF. The DNA of the CDR3 is TGTGCCAGCAGCCAAGGGTCTAGCGGCTACTTCTACGAGCAGTACTTC.